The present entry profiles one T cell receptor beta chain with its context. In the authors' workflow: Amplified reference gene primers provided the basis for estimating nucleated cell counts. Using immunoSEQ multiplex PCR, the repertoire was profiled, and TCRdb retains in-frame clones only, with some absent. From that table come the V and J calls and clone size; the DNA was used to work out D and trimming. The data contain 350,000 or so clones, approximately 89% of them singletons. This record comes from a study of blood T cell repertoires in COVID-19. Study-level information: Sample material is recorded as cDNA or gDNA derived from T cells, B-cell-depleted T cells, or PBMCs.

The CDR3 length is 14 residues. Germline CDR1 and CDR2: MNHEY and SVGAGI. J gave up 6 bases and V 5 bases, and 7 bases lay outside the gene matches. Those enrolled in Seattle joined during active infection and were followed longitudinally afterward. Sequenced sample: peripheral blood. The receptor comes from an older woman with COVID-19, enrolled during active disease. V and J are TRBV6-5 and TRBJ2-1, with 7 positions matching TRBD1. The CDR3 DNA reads TGTGCCAGCAGTACAGGGGCTAGACTCAATGAGCAGTTCTTC. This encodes CASSTGARLNEQFF.